Sequencing of this TCR beta chain was carried out in a study of T cells in Graves' hyperthyroidism and ophthalmopathy (dated by TCRdb to about 2019). For the study in its entirety: Peripheral blood samples were taken at the time of initial diagnosis, prior to any treatment. To identify TCR V-J signatures that set the groups apart, the researchers used a discovery cohort of about a hundred patients, made up of around 40 with Graves' ophthalmopathy and 57 with stable Graves' hyperthyroidism. Whether ophthalmopathy could be predicted prospectively was tested in an independent validation cohort made up of 18 to 20 hyperthyroidism patients plus 17 patients who later progressed to ophthalmopathy. The 85 to 100 discovery patients were randomly split 7:3 into training and test sets. In addition, the study compared T-cell repertoires in thyroid tissue and in blood from a handful of Graves' hyperthyroidism patients. After blood sampling, hyperthyroidism patients were treated with methimazole at a starting dose of 30 mg daily, and ophthalmopathy patients were treated with high-dose intravenous methylprednisolone. TCR Vbeta CDR3 sequencing of 120 to 150 peripheral blood samples (approximately 44 ophthalmopathy, about 75 hyperthyroidism and approximately 17 progressor patients) is reported in the paper.

Broader findings and caveats from the paper: Sample size was not statistically predetermined, and blinding of investigators to group allocation was not performed. Most expanded thyroid clonotypes (frequency above 0.001) were also detected in blood, a finding suggesting that blood repertoires may reflect thyroid immune responses. In validation, the model predicted progression to ophthalmopathy with approximately 71% sensitivity and about 73% specificity, a median of about 6 months before onset. A model built on a 13 V-J signature distinguished ophthalmopathy from stable hyperthyroidism, reaching about 88% sensitivity and 81.08% specificity in cross-validation and 80%/75% in testing.

Amplification of TCR beta CDR3 regions was carried out from RNA transcripts. For the first round of RT-PCR on the TCR CDR3, the HTBI primer set was used together with the Qiagen OneStep RT-PCR kit. A second multiplex PCR round built the libraries, followed by size selection and purification. The libraries were sequenced on an Illumina HiSeq2000 using paired-end 100 bp reads. Processing in the source paper ran as follows. SOAPnuke was used to process the raw data, throwing out any read that contained adapters or uncalled bases, had a mean Phred below 15, or lacked an exact constant-primer or identifier match. COPE v1.2.5 was used to merge high-quality paired reads, and clonotypes were defined as unique nucleotide sequences. Clonotypes were aligned to IMGT TRBV, TRBD and TRBJ reference segments using MiTCR v1.1. Only V-J combinations with frequency above 0.0001, covering 99% to 99.2% of repertoires, were analysed. The TCS score was defined as the ratio of F50 (clonal expansion) to E x V (chaos), calculated using BLOSUM62-based TCRdist between CDR3 peptides within each V-J. Welch's t-statistics and random forest reduced roughly 540 V-J features to roughly 13, which were used in a naive Bayes classifier (R e1071). The raw public reads went through TCRdb reprocessing: fastp at Q25, MiXCR clone calling, in-frame beta chains kept. Rows merge per CDR3 protein into single entries with the most common DNA and genes. Here the V and J calls rest on TCRdb's processing, not on the authors' analysis. This sample holds some 690,000 distinct CDR3 sequences; roughly 17% were observed only once. 15% to 19% of the sample comes from the top ten.

Stable Graves' hyperthyroidism was defined as no progression to ophthalmopathy during 18 months of follow-up. Hyperthyroidism patients were newly diagnosed, had a disease duration of under 2 months, and were aged 18 to 65 years. The study excluded patients with uncontrolled infections, other autoimmune diseases, pregnancy or lactation. Diagnoses relied on clinical symptoms, serum thyroxine and TRAb, thyroid ultrasound and orbital computed tomography. Ficoll-Paque density gradient centrifugation was used to isolate PBMCs from approximately 10 ml of fresh peripheral blood. Total RNA was extracted with Trizol reagent, and quality was checked on an Agilent 2100 Bioanalyzer. This clonotype was seen at least ten times. This receptor's antigen is unknown. Nothing much larger sits one base from this clone, and base qualities are not available. From a lookup of the germline V gene, CDR1 and CDR2 are SGHAT and FQNNGV. The CDR3 numbers 14 residues from cysteine through phenylalanine. CDR3 DNA only is kept here, 42 bases in frame from base 1. Germline trimming amounts to 3 bases on V and 5 bases on J, with 3 as the count of junction bases outside the gene matches.

The chain links TRBV11-2 with TRBJ2-5; 10 of the junction bases match TRBD2. What was sequenced was blood. This receptor was taken from a man between 50 and 59 years old with Graves' hyperthyroidism. The CDR3 in this case is CASSFTSGKETQYF. The sequenced DNA is TGTGCCAGCAGCTTTACTAGCGGGAAGGAGACCCAGTACTTC.